Below, 26 T cell receptor beta chains from the same sample are listed, as sequenced in a study of CD8+ T cells in alopecia areata (dated by TCRdb to the late 2010s). This specimen's time point label, interpreted: around 28 days on oral tofacitinib. The treatment or condition label of this sample denotes: oral pan-JAK inhibitor, 5-10 mg twice daily. The library was made by the immunoSEQ multiplex PCR assay. To provide template for TCR sequencing, every sample had RNA extracted and reverse transcribed into cDNA. TCRdb stores this immuneACCESS table with in-frame sequences only. Part of the clones is absent; in the studies checked, under half of the shortfall reflects unresolved V genes, and no reason is known for the rest. This sample comprises 70,000 or so clones, around 30% of them detected only once. The ten biggest clones cover about 15% of the sample. The sequences come from CD8+ T cells sorted from blood, collected at week 4, from a patient treated with tofacitinib. The receptor set was obtained from a human donor with alopecia areata.

This clone was seen only a few times. The V gene is TRBV27, the J gene TRBJ2-7; 9 nucleotides match TRBD1. V shed 5 bases and J 3 bases; nucleotides not matched to a gene: 11. This CDR3 is 16 amino acids long. Germline CDR1 reads MNHEY; CDR2 reads SMNVEV (reference sequence). The CDR3 loop is CASSPQGASGNYEQYF. The CDR3 DNA sequence: TGTGCCAGCAGTCCACAGGGGGCTAGCGGAAACTACGAGCAGTACTTC.

This chain connects TRBV7-2 to TRBJ2-2; maybe TRBD2 (6 bases). Germline assignment: CDR1 SGHTA and CDR2 FQGNSA. V lost 7 bases and J 4 bases, leaving 19 bases between the germline ends. The CDR3 runs 16 residues. This chain's CDR3 is CASTGALGGATGELFF. The CDR3 coding sequence is TGTGCCAGCACTGGGGCACTAGGAGGGGCCACCGGGGAGCTGTTTTTT.

The chain couples TRBV9 to TRBJ2-1; D remains ambiguous. CDR1 and CDR2 from the germline V gene are SGDLS and YYNGEE. V shed 4 bases and J shed 7 bases, with 12 bases lying between them. The CDR3 covers 13 residues. CDR3 DNA sequence: TGTGCCAGCAGCATCAACAACCCTAATGAGCAGTTCTTC. Its translation: CASSINNPNEQFF.

The V gene is TRBV7-9, the J gene TRBJ2-2; the match to TRBD2 covers 8 bases. Germline V gene sequence: CDR1 SEHNR, CDR2 FQNEAQ (reference sequence). The CDR3 has 18 residues. Trimming at V came to 4 bases and at J to 7 bases, leaving 17 bases not matched to a gene. The CDR3 sequence is CASSSYYLAGGWNGELFF. The CDR3 DNA reads TGTGCCAGCAGCTCATATTATCTCGCGGGAGGATGGAACGGGGAGCTGTTTTTT.

In its sample, this clone was seen a few times. The chain couples TRBV9 to TRBJ2-2; D is possibly TRBD2 (5 bases). The CDR3 has 15 residues. Germline V gene sequence: CDR1 SGDLS, CDR2 YYNGEE. Trimming took off 0 bases at V and 3 bases at J, with 9 bases between the two ends. In DNA, the CDR3 is TGTGCCAGCAGCGTAGGCCTAGCTTACACCGGGGAGCTGTTTTTT. Translated, it gives CASSVGLAYTGELFF.

The chain links TRBV7-6 to TRBJ2-7; D is perhaps TRBD2 (6 bases). Germline CDR1 is SGHVS and CDR2 is FNYEAQ. V lost 4 bases and J lost 2, with 15 bases in between. This CDR3 spans 15 amino acids. The CDR3 reads CASSWVEGPAYEQYF. The DNA for the CDR3 is TGTGCCAGCAGCTGGGTGGAGGGCCCGGCCTACGAGCAGTACTTC.

The rearrangement uses TRBV30 and TRBJ2-2; D is perhaps TRBD2 (5 bases). The CDR3 sequence is 14 residues long. Germline CDR1 and CDR2: GTSNPN and SVGIG (reference sequence). With 1 base removed from V and 3 bases from J, the gap between germline ends came to 9 bases. CDR3 nucleotides: TGTGCCTGGAGTGGTGGGAGAGACACCGGGGAGCTGTTTTTT. The encoded protein is CAWSGGRDTGELFF.

The chain couples TRBV9 to TRBJ2-1, with D possibly matching TRBD2 (7 bases). The germline gives CDR1 SGDLS, CDR2 YYNGEE. The CDR3 is 16 residues long. With 2 bases removed from V and 3 bases from J, the gap between germline ends came to 15 bases. CDR3 sequence: CASSVSRGGLYNEQFF. CDR3 in DNA: TGTGCCAGCAGCGTCAGCCGCGGGGGCCTCTACAATGAGCAGTTCTTC.

DNA for the CDR3: TGTGCCTGGAGTGGGCCGGGACAGGGGAGCGAGCAGTACTTC. Protein: CAWSGPGQGSEQYF. The chain carries TRBV30 and TRBJ2-7; 10 bases are a match to TRBD1. The CDR3 is 14 residues long. Trimming at V came to 1 base and at J to 6 bases, leaving 6 bases not matched to a gene. CDR1 is GTSNPN, CDR2 SVGIG, per germline (reference sequence).

The chain is built from TRBV30 and TRBJ2-2, with TRBD2 matching 7 bases. Per germline, CDR1 GTSNPN and CDR2 SVGIG (reference sequence). Trimming took 0 bases from V and 13 from J; bases not matched to a gene: 11. This CDR3 has 14 residues. CDR3 in amino acids: CAWSVRGRALRLFF. CDR3 bases: TGTGCCTGGAGTGTACGTGGGAGGGCCCTAAGGCTGTTTTTT. The full variable domain, in which reference TRBV30 and TRBJ2-2 provide the parts outside the CDR3, is SQTIHQWPATLVQPVGSPLSLECTVEGTSNPNLYWYRQAAGRGLQLLFYSVGIGQISSEVPQNLSASRPQDRQFILSSKKLLLSDSGFYLCAWSVRGRALRLFFGEGSRLTVL.

This chain uses TRBV7-9 with TRBJ1-2; D is perhaps TRBD1 (5 bases). Germline loops: CDR1 SEHNR, CDR2 FQNEAQ (reference sequence). The CDR3 totals 17 residues. The V gene lost 6 bases and the J gene lost 4 bases, with 24 bases spanning the gap. This CDR3 reads CASSYTGTGASSYGYTF. The CDR3 region has the DNA TGTGCCAGCAGTTATACCGGGACCGGAGCGTCGAGCTATGGCTACACCTTC.

The chain is built from TRBV30 and TRBJ2-1, with D unclear. Deletions cut 2 bases from V and 9 bases from J, with 11 bases between. This CDR3 contains 12 residues. Germline V CDR1 and CDR2: GTSNPN, SVGIG (reference sequence). The chain's CDR3 is CAWSTTVVEQFF. The CDR3, as DNA: TGTGCCTGGAGTACGACTGTGGTTGAGCAGTTCTTC.

This clone was observed a handful of times. V usage is TRBV4-1 and J usage is TRBJ1-2; D possibly corresponds to TRBD1 (6 bases). V lost 0 bases, J lost 6 bases, and 11 bases lay in between. CDR1 is MGHRA and CDR2 is YSYEKL in the germline V gene. This CDR3 is built from 14 residues. This CDR3 reads CASSQDGQQHGYTF. The CDR3, as DNA: TGCGCCAGCAGCCAAGACGGACAGCAACATGGCTACACCTTC.

This clone was recorded a few times. The V and J genes are TRBV29-1 and TRBJ2-2; 7 bases map to TRBD1. This CDR3 spans 12 amino acids. V shed 4 bases and J 7 bases; nucleotides not matched to a gene: 3. Germline assignment: CDR1 SQVTM and CDR2 ANQGSEA. CDR3 nucleotides: TGCAGCGTTGTAGGGGGCGGCGGGGAGCTGTTTTTT. This gives the protein CSVVGGGGELFF.

V gene TRBV29-1 combines with J gene TRBJ2-3; D call uncertain. Trimming removed 5 bases from V and 6 bases from J, with 9 bases in between. This CDR3 spans 11 amino acids. Germline V gene data show CDR1 as SQVTM and CDR2 as ANQGSEA. The CDR3 DNA sequence: TGCAGCGTTCTGGCCCCGGATACGCAGTATTTT. It codes for CSVLAPDTQYF.

V is TRBV29-1 and J is TRBJ2-7; 8 bases line up with TRBD1. This CDR3 spans 12 amino acids. J lost 3 bases, V lost 7 bases, and 5 bases had no gene match. Per the germline V gene, CDR1 is SQVTM and CDR2 is ANQGSEA. CDR3: CSGGDRNYEQYF. The CDR3 DNA reads as TGCAGCGGAGGGGACAGGAACTACGAGCAGTACTTC.

This clone was counted a few times. The V gene is TRBV2, the J gene TRBJ2-1; D may be TRBD2 (5 bases). The CDR3 sequence is 10 residues long. The germline gives CDR1 SNHLY, CDR2 FYNNEI. V lost 6 bases and J lost 8, with 5 bases in between. CDR3 in DNA: TGTGCCAGCAGCGGGGATGAGCAGTTCTTC. Translating it yields CASSGDEQFF.

The chain employs TRBV15 and TRBJ1-1, with unresolved D. The CDR3 extends over 13 amino acids. Germline-derived CDR1 and CDR2 are LNHNV and YYDKDF (reference sequence). Trimming took off 1 base at V and 0 bases at J, with 3 bases between the two ends. In nucleotides, the CDR3 is TGTGCCACCAGCAGAGTGGTGAACACTGAAGCTTTCTTT. It encodes CATSRVVNTEAFF.

The V and J genes are TRBV2 and TRBJ1-2, with D hard to call. Germline assignment: CDR1 SNHLY and CDR2 FYNNEI. V was clipped by 4 bases and J by 3 bases, with 9 bases between them. This CDR3 is built from 13 residues. Here the CDR3 reads CASSGGGDYGYTF. The DNA of the CDR3 is TGTGCCAGCAGTGGAGGTGGAGACTATGGCTACACCTTC.

The chain links TRBV25-1 to TRBJ2-1; 9 nucleotides match TRBD2. V dropped 8 bases and J dropped 9; count of bases not matched to a gene: 11. CDR3 length equals 14 residues. From germline, CDR1 is MGHDK and CDR2 SYGVNS. CDR3 nucleotide sequence: TGTGCCAGCGGATGGGGTAGCGGGAGAGGTGAGCAGTTCTTC. It translates to CASGWGSGRGEQFF. Variable domain in full (rest from reference TRBV25-1 and TRBJ2-1): EADIYQTPRYLVIGTGKKITLECSQTMGHDKMYWYQQDPGMELHLIHYSYGVNSTEKGDLSSESTVSRIRTEHFPLTLESARPSHTSQYLCASGWGSGRGEQFFGPGTRLTVL.

J is TRBJ2-7 and V is TRBV10-3; no definite D call. This CDR3 is built from 12 residues. The germline V gene encodes CDR1 ENHRY and CDR2 SYGVKD. V was cut by 4 bases and J by 5 bases, with 9 bases left in between. CDR3 amino acids: CAISAALDEQYF. In DNA, the CDR3 is TGTGCCATCAGTGCAGCCTTGGACGAGCAGTACTTC.

The count of this clone is one. This chain connects TRBV7-9 to TRBJ1-1; D is unresolved. This CDR3 comprises 15 residues. The V gene lost 5 bases and the J gene lost 1 base, with 14 bases spanning the gap. The germline gives CDR1 SEHNR, CDR2 FQNEAQ (reference sequence). The CDR3 protein is CASSPLGVGNTEAFF. The DNA of the CDR3 is TGTGCCAGCAGCCCCCTCGGGGTCGGGAACACTGAAGCTTTCTTT.

J is TRBJ2-1 and V is TRBV14; D uncertain. The V gene's germline CDR1 is SGHDN and CDR2 FVKESK. CDR3 length equals 11 residues. The V end lost 5 bases, the J end lost 9 bases, and 8 bases lay between the germline ends. Here the CDR3 DNA reads TGTGCCAGCAGCGTCGGCAGTGAGCAGTTCTTC. Translated: CASSVGSEQFF.

This clone has just a few counts. The chain uses TRBV30 and TRBJ2-1, with D perhaps matching TRBD2 (5 bases). Germline assignment: CDR1 GTSNPN and CDR2 SVGIG (reference sequence). Trimming removed 2 bases from V and 8 bases from J, with 16 bases in between. There are 14 residues in the CDR3. CDR3 in DNA: TGTGCCTGGAGTCGAAGCGGACCTGCTGATGAGCAGTTCTTC. Its protein is CAWSRSGPADEQFF.

This chain uses TRBV29-1 with TRBJ2-7; 9 nucleotides agree with TRBD1. The CDR3 has 15 residues. Germline trimming cut 4 bases from V and 1 base from J; bases unmatched to any gene: 8. Looked up from germline, CDR1 is SQVTM and CDR2 is ANQGSEA. This CDR3 is CSVAGQGPRSYEQYF. The CDR3 nucleotides are TGCAGCGTTGCCGGACAGGGGCCCCGTTCCTACGAGCAGTACTTC.

This clone was detected only a few times. This rearrangement joins TRBV6-1 to TRBJ1-5; the D is unclear. This CDR3 contains 13 residues. The germline V gene has CDR1 MNHNS and CDR2 SASEGT. V gave up 4 bases and J gave up 3 bases, with 7 bases separating them. The CDR3 is CASSGTDNQPQHF. The CDR3 DNA reads TGTGCCAGCAGTGGGACGGACAATCAGCCCCAGCATTTT.